This TCR beta chain is drawn from a study of cytomegalovirus exposure and HLA in healthy donors. Study-level results: As was reported, the HLA-A and HLA-B alleles of most subjects were accurately predicted from TCR beta sequences. Specific recognition of CMV antigens was confirmed in vitro for a few chains (all CMV-associated). Rarity held for most TCR sequences, but there were some public TCRs that occurred in many donors.

A word on this clone: Its target is unknown.

The PCR ran on 60 Vbeta and 13 Jbeta primers. The repertoire was sequenced with immunoSEQ multiplex PCR; TCRdb's copy has only in-frame clones and lacks some. The sample holds some 130,000 clones, 73% seen once. The V gene's germline CDR1 is SGHNT and CDR2 YENEEA. The ends were cut back, 2 bases at V and 4 bases at J, with 8 bases in the middle. This CDR3 spans 13 amino acids. The sequence came from a woman aged 40 to 50 in good health and CMV-seronegative. What was sequenced was PBMCs. This sequence joins TRBV11-3 and TRBJ2-5, with D perhaps matching TRBD1 (6 bases). The CDR3 is CASSLQGSETQYF. Written as DNA, the CDR3 is TGTGCCAGCAGCTTACAGGGGTCAGAGACCCAGTACTTC.